A selection of T cell receptor beta chains follows, all from one sample in a study of T cell responses to AZD1222 COVID-19 vaccine. Libraries were prepared by immunoSEQ multiplex PCR; TCRdb keeps only in-frame clonotypes and omits some of them. This sample carries about 140,000 clones, roughly 85% of them seen once, and the ten largest clones take approximately 8%. This sample comprised peripheral blood, obtained 28 days after the second dose of the MenACWY control vaccine. These receptors came from an adult who received the MenACWY meningococcal vaccine as a control. CDR3s leave out the opening cysteine and the closing phenylalanine or tryptophan. The order of the fields is CDR3 length, V gene, CDR3 protein.

10	TRBV7-9	ASKGANEKLF
13	TRBV4-1	ASSQVGSAYTEAF
9	TRBV6-4	ASSGNGRAF
12	TRBV5-4	ASSLGGGNQPQH
16	TRBV4-3	ASSQDASGALGGDTQY
14	TRBV4-2	ASSLRQPATNEKLF
13	TRBV18	ASANQGDPSYEQY
12	TRBV19	ASSMAGRGYEQY
10	TRBV13	ASTDRYYGYT
13	TRBV28	ASSNPGQGNTEAF
14	TRBV24-1	ATSDPSGRYTGELF
15	TRBV19	ASSRPGQGIGGETQY
14	TRBV30	AWSVPLGALHQPQH
14	TRBV18	ASSPPFRSSGNTIY
10	TRBV6-5	ASSLSPNEQF
12	TRBV11-2	ASSSGQPSGEQF
15	TRBV4-2	ASSPELSGGLNSPLH
14	TRBV4-1	ASSQGRGRSGNTIY
13	TRBV19	ASSIDPRESYGYT
14	TRBV5-5	ASSPGLAGNTDTQY
10	TRBV29-1	SVEDMGRGYT
11	TRBV28	ASSLRMNTEAF
12	TRBV19	ASSMSGRRQTQY
12	TRBV24-1	ATSVGQAGNTIY
11	TRBV11-2	ASSPTGYYGYT
12	TRBV29-1	SVYAPGGRTEAF
13	TRBV5-4	ASSPPGQGKNIQY
11	TRBV19	ASRKQGAEGYT
12	TRBV5-1	ASQSGTGTYEQY
13	TRBV11-3	ASSLDRVPRREQY
13	TRBV6-5	ASSYETGNGNTIY
10	TRBV5-1	ASSILADTQY
15	TRBV5-4	ASSPGTSGRASDTQY
13	TRBV28	ASSYSGGDQETQY
12	TRBV5-1	ASSSDRMNTEAF
12	TRBV2	ASSEVRVTDTQY
13	TRBV14	ASSQQLLAAEKLF
11	TRBV5-4	AITGRSNTEAF
13	TRBV4-2	ASSPEVLSGNTIY
9	TRBV19	ASSIGTEAF
11	TRBV2	ATKLPSSYEQY
10	TRBV3-1/TRBV3-2	ASSHPTAPRT
13	TRBV9	ASSVVGGNTGELF
13	TRBV9	ASSVVAGGKNEQF
14	TRBV3-1/TRBV3-2	ASSQWKGARTDTQY
12	TRBV18	ASSPPDRPYEQY
12	TRBV5-1	ASSLQGSNTEAF
13	TRBV5-6	ASSLAAVSGNTIY
14	TRBV7-9	ASSPLRVSPGNTIY
11	TRBV7-2	ASSPAGGSEQF